The clone carrying this TCR beta chain was picked up a small number of times. Its antigen is as yet unknown. This sample is drawn from a study of shared clonotypes between healthy human individuals. Whole-study context: Each donor contributed plates that comprised three CD4 naive, three CD4 memory, two CD8 naive and one CD8 memory.

Only in-frame clones appear in the TCRdb table, and some are missing; sequencing was by immunoSEQ multiplex PCR. This sample carries about 1.1 million clones, 70% to 80% of them seen once, and the ten largest clones take more than 0.85%. General study findings and limits: The naive CD4 repertoires of several donors were compared, and around 5% of clonotypes were shared. Generation of non-shared clonotypes was less probable than generation of clonotypes shared by all four donors. Sample collection involved blood only; tissue repertoires are likely different.

Germline V gene lookup returns CDR1 SGHDT and CDR2 YYEEEE. CDR3 length: 16 residues. Between the trimmed V and J ends, which lost 0 bases and 4 bases, there was a span of 14 bases. The sequenced sample consisted of memory CD4+ T cells from PBMCs. As to subset: CD45RA-negative fraction. This chain joins TRBV5-6 and TRBJ2-1; D unclear. The origin of this receptor is a man between 18 and 29 years old in good health. Some clones in this sample may be carry-over from other donors' samples. The CDR3 loop is CASSLGVGTRYNEQFF. CDR3 sequence (DNA): TGTGCCAGCAGCTTGGGGGTTGGAACTCGATACAATGAGCAGTTCTTC.